This T cell receptor (beta chain) was sequenced during a study of regulatory T cells in long-lasting Graves disease. Regarding time point: newly diagnosed GD, antithyroid drugs for less than 3 months. From PBMCs, RNA was extracted and then used to make the TCR library. CDR3 regions were amplified by Arm-PCR using iRepertoire HTBI primers to build TCR beta libraries. Via MiXCR, TCRdb re-called the multiplex PCR reads, giving one row per CDR3 protein. The table shows 420,000 or so distinct CDR3 sequences, with around 15% occurring only once. V dropped 0 bases and J dropped 7 bases, with 9 bases sitting between them. The length of the CDR3 is 13 residues. Germline values: CDR1 DFQATT, CDR2 SNEGSKA (reference sequence). These data were also reused for a study on T cells in Graves' hyperthyroidism and ophthalmopathy. That publication notes: The HTBI set primed first-round TCR CDR3 RT-PCR.

V is TRBV20-1 and J is TRBJ2-2; weak D call: TRBD2 (5 bases). Sequenced here: peripheral blood mononuclear cells (PBMCs), sampled at new diagnosis, from a patient treated with antithyroid drugs. The TCR comes from a young woman with Graves disease. This CDR3 is CSARELDDGELFF. The CDR3 region has the DNA TGCAGTGCTAGAGAACTAGATGACGGGGAGCTGTTTTTT.